The subject of this entry is one T cell receptor (beta chain). Antigen: not known. The CDR3 has 14 residues. CDR1 is DFQATT and CDR2 is SNEGSKA in the germline V gene (reference sequence). The germline V and J ends were trimmed by 1 base and 2 bases, with 11 bases remaining between them. The data are from a study of T cells in Graves' hyperthyroidism and ophthalmopathy. Study background: Peripheral blood was taken when the disease was first diagnosed, before any treatment began.

Amplified regions were TCR beta CDR3 sequences from RNA transcripts. Using the HTBI primer set, a first-round RT-PCR was run on the TCR CDR3. TCRdb itself ran the multiplex PCR reads through MiXCR, one entry per CDR3 protein. The sample consists of under 550,000 distinct CDR3 sequences, about 20% of them appearing once. Uncontrolled infection, other autoimmune disease, pregnancy and lactation each barred patients from inclusion. Isolation of PBMCs was performed on 8 to 10 ml fresh peripheral blood. Study-wide results and caveats: Most thyroid clonotypes with frequency above 0.001 were detected in blood.

The sequence derives from a man aged 35-49 years with Graves' ophthalmopathy. Source material: blood. This rearrangement joins TRBV20-1 to TRBJ1-1; D call uncertain. CDR3 in DNA: TGCAGTGCTAGAGTGACGGGCTTTAACACTGAAGCTTTCTTT. This gives the protein CSARVTGFNTEAFF.